These 31 T cell receptor beta chains were all obtained from the same sample, sequenced in a study of blood T cells in healthy people across ages. Primed by a sample-barcoded 5' primer and a J-beta primer mix, a second PCR proceeded for about 6 to 11 cycles. TCRdb reprocessed the 5' RACE reads via MiXCR and lists one record per CDR3 protein. This table has fewer than 900,000 distinct CDR3 sequences, about 52% appearing once. Sequences were obtained from blood. The receptors derive from a woman aged 55-70 years in good health.

This sequence joins TRBV7-2 and TRBJ2-7; the match to TRBD2 covers 11 bases. This CDR3 spans 16 amino acids. Per germline, CDR1 SGHTA and CDR2 FQGNSA. The ends lost 6 bases at V and 7 bases at J; junction bases unmatched: 14. The DNA for the CDR3 is TGTGCCAGCAGTCTATATCGTGGGACTAGCGGCGGAGAGCAGTACTTC. Its protein is CASSLYRGTSGGEQYF.

V usage is TRBV5-1 and J usage is TRBJ2-1, with 10 bases fitting TRBD2. CDR1 SGHRS and CDR2 YFSETQ come from the germline V gene. The CDR3 spans 15 residues. J gave up 7 bases and V 7 bases, and 11 bases lay outside the gene matches. The CDR3 spells CASYSLAGSENEQFF. The DNA for the CDR3 is TGCGCCAGCTACTCACTAGCGGGGAGCGAGAATGAGCAGTTCTTC.

The genes are TRBV10-3 and TRBJ1-4; D is unclear. The CDR3 runs 17 residues. V was shortened by 0 bases and J by 8 bases, with 19 bases between the two germline ends. Germline assignment: CDR1 ENHRY and CDR2 SYGVKD. CDR3 nucleotide sequence: TGTGCCATCAGTGAGTCAGATTCCGGGAGTTTTGGGGAAAAACTGTTTTTT. This sequence encodes CAISESDSGSFGEKLFF.

The rearrangement links TRBV2 to TRBJ2-6, with unresolved D. Germline CDR1 reads SNHLY; CDR2 reads FYNNEI. The V gene lost 7 bases and the J gene lost 0 bases, with 10 bases spanning the gap. The CDR3 has 15 residues. The CDR3 DNA is TGTGCCAGCAAGGAGTTTACCTCTGGGGCCAACGTCCTGACTTTC. This sequence encodes CASKEFTSGANVLTF.

This clonotype has more than one count but fewer than ten. The rearrangement uses TRBV2 and TRBJ2-5, with D tentatively TRBD2 (6 bases). Trimming removed 4 bases from V and 2 bases from J, with 8 bases in between. Germline assignment: CDR1 SNHLY and CDR2 FYNNEI. The CDR3 has 13 amino acids. The DNA of the CDR3 is TGTGCCAGCAGTGGGACTATTCAAGAGACCCAGTACTTC. This sequence encodes CASSGTIQETQYF.

This clonotype was picked up one time. J is TRBJ2-1 and V is TRBV9; possibly TRBD1 for D (6 bases). The CDR3 is 17 residues long. V was trimmed by 3 bases and J by 0 bases, leaving 16 bases between them. Germline CDR1 and CDR2: SGDLS and YYNGEE. DNA for the CDR3: TGTGCCAGCAGCGCACCAGGGGTAAAGGTCTCCTACAATGAGCAGTTCTTC. This codes for CASSAPGVKVSYNEQFF.

The J gene is TRBJ1-1, the V gene TRBV2, with D unresolved. V gave up 6 bases and J gave up 1 base, with 12 bases separating them. The CDR3 has 14 amino acids. The germline CDR1 and CDR2 sequences are SNHLY and FYNNEI. CDR3 protein: CASRNLRQNTEAFF. For the CDR3, the DNA is TGTGCCAGCAGAAATCTGAGACAGAACACTGAAGCTTTCTTT.

A few counts support this clonotype. CDR3 residues: CSVGLDEAFF. The DNA of the CDR3 is TGCAGCGTTGGGTTGGATGAAGCTTTCTTT. The chain uses TRBV29-1 and TRBJ1-1; D ambiguous. V gave up 4 bases and J gave up 7 bases, with 7 bases separating them. CDR1 and CDR2 from the germline V gene are SQVTM and ANQGSEA. The CDR3 extends over 10 amino acids. Looking up the rest from reference TRBV29-1 and TRBJ1-1 gives the full variable domain: SAVISQKPSRDICQRGTSLTIQCQVDSQVTMMFWYRQQPGQSLTLIATANQGSEATYESGFVIDKFPISRPNLTFSTLTVSNMSPEDSSIYLCSVGLDEAFFGQGTRLTVV.

This clonotype has a handful of counts. CDR3: CASSFRTGSFYGYTF. CDR3 DNA sequence: TGTGCCAGCAGCTTCCGGACAGGGTCCTTCTATGGCTACACCTTC. The V call is TRBV7-2, the J call TRBJ1-2; 8 bases match TRBD1. Germline CDR1 and CDR2: SGHTA and FQGNSA. V dropped 3 bases and J dropped 4; count of bases not matched to a gene: 7. The CDR3 extends over 15 amino acids.

This chain connects TRBV9 to TRBJ1-6, with TRBD1 identical over 8 bases. V lost 3 bases and J lost 14; bases outside the gene matches: 13. Per germline, CDR1 SGDLS and CDR2 YYNGEE. This CDR3 has 15 residues. This CDR3 reads CASSGGTGGLGTLHF. DNA of the CDR3: TGTGCCAGCAGCGGCGGGACAGGCGGGTTAGGAACCCTCCACTTT.

The V gene is TRBV25-1, the J gene TRBJ1-2, with TRBD1 matching over 7 bases. The CDR3 covers 13 residues. V shed 5 bases, J shed 7 bases, and the junction held 7 bases outside the gene matches. Looked up from germline, CDR1 is MGHDK and CDR2 is SYGVNS. CDR3 in amino acids: CASSYRDSGGYTF. CDR3 nucleotide sequence: TGTGCCAGCAGTTACCGGGACAGTGGTGGCTACACCTTC.

This clonotype was found once. In nucleotides, the CDR3 is TGTGCCAGCAGCTTAGAAGACAAGGCGGGTGGGGCCAACGTCCTGACTTTC. Translated, it gives CASSLEDKAGGANVLTF. The chain couples TRBV11-2 to TRBJ2-6; D may be TRBD2 (5 bases). This CDR3 comprises 17 residues. From germline, CDR1 is SGHAT and CDR2 FQNNGV. Trimming pared 0 bases from V and 3 bases from J, leaving 12 bases between.

The chain joins TRBV24-1 to TRBJ2-7; 7 positions match TRBD1. The V gene's germline CDR1 is KGHDR and CDR2 SFDVKD. V lost 4 bases, J lost 3 bases, and 2 bases stayed unmatched. The CDR3 has 13 amino acids. Written as DNA, the CDR3 is TGTGCCACCAGTGAGACAGGGAACTACGAGCAGTACTTC. Protein sequence: CATSETGNYEQYF.

The genes are TRBV7-2 and TRBJ2-1, with 10 bases matching TRBD2. Germline lookup yields CDR1 SGHTA and CDR2 FQGNSA. The CDR3 has 14 residues. V trimming: 1 base; J trimming: 15 bases; junction bases outside the gene matches: 9. The CDR3 bases are TGTGCCAGCAGCTTAGACCCTACTAGCGGGGAGACGTTCTTC. Protein product: CASSLDPTSGETFF.

The chain has TRBV7-3 and TRBJ1-1; D not resolved. V lost 10 bases, J lost 0 bases, and 9 bases lay in between. The CDR3 loop spans 12 amino acids. Germline assignment: CDR1 SGHTA and CDR2 FQGTGA. CDR3 in amino acids: CATGMMNTEAFF. CDR3 DNA: TGTGCCACGGGAATGATGAACACTGAAGCTTTCTTT.

The chain uses TRBV4-2 and TRBJ2-7; 10 bases match TRBD2. Germline trimming cut 3 bases from V and 2 bases from J; bases unmatched to any gene: 4. The CDR3 is 15 amino acids. CDR1 LGHNA and CDR2 YNFKEQ come from the germline V gene. The CDR3 coding sequence is TGTGCCAGCAGCCACACTAGCGGGACCACCTACGAGCAGTACTTC. Its protein product is CASSHTSGTTYEQYF.

The V call is TRBV20-1, the J call TRBJ2-5; 8 nucleotides match TRBD2. Germline assignment: CDR1 DFQATT and CDR2 SNEGSKA (reference sequence). The CDR3 consists of 16 residues. With V trimmed by 0 bases and J by 11 bases, 17 bases remained unmatched. As DNA, the CDR3 is TGCAGTGCTAGAGATTGGTCTAGCGGGTCATACAATGAGCAGTACTTC. Translated, it gives CSARDWSSGSYNEQYF.

The V and J genes are TRBV20-1 and TRBJ1-3, with TRBD1 as a possible D gene (5 bases). Germline CDR1 is DFQATT and CDR2 is SNEGSKA (reference sequence). The CDR3 runs to 14 residues. Trimming removed 2 bases at V and 0 bases at J, with 8 bases between. CDR3 nucleotide sequence: TGCAGTGCTAGAACAGGCCACTCTGGAAACACCATATATTTT. This encodes CSARTGHSGNTIYF.

V usage is TRBV18 and J usage is TRBJ1-2, with no clear D. CDR1 KGHSH and CDR2 LQKENI come from the germline V gene. The V gene lost 3 bases and the J gene lost 0 bases, with 5 bases spanning the gap. The CDR3 has 13 amino acids. CDR3 residues: CASSPGSNYGYTF. DNA of the CDR3: TGTGCCAGCTCACCGGGTTCTAACTATGGCTACACCTTC.

The table lists this clonotype with a few counts. The J gene is TRBJ2-5, the V gene TRBV3-1; perhaps TRBD2 as D (6 bases). CDR1 and CDR2 from the germline V gene are LGHDT and YNNKEL (reference sequence). The CDR3 spans 13 residues. Trimming took off 1 base at V and 3 bases at J, with 6 bases between the two ends. The CDR3 reads CASSQAGEETQYF. The CDR3 DNA sequence: TGTGCCAGCAGCCAAGCGGGAGAAGAGACCCAGTACTTC.

CDR3 amino acids: CASSQAGGLLETQYF. As DNA, the CDR3 is TGCGCCAGCAGCCAAGCAGGGGGGCTCCTGGAGACCCAGTACTTC. The J gene is TRBJ2-5, the V gene TRBV4-1, with D tentatively TRBD1 (7 bases). The germline CDR1 and CDR2 sequences are MGHRA and YSYEKL. Trimming cost V 1 base and J 5 bases, with 14 bases left between them. CDR3 size: 15 residues.

This clonotype was seen only a few times. This chain uses TRBV20-1 with TRBJ2-1; TRBD1 aligns across 9 bases. The CDR3 consists of 12 residues. J gave up 7 bases and V 5 bases, and 3 bases lay outside the gene matches. Germline CDR1 DFQATT, CDR2 SNEGSKA (reference sequence). The CDR3 loop reads CSAAGTGNEQFF. The CDR3 DNA is TGCAGTGCTGCCGGGACAGGGAATGAGCAGTTCTTC.

The table lists this clonotype with a few counts. This rearrangement joins TRBV7-2 to TRBJ1-1, with D unresolved. V lost 0 bases, J lost 3 bases, and 8 bases lay in between. There are 14 residues in the CDR3. The germline gives CDR1 SGHTA, CDR2 FQGNSA. The CDR3 region has the DNA TGTGCCAGCAGCTTAGCGCTCGGGGACACTGAAGCTTTCTTT. Protein: CASSLALGDTEAFF.

CDR3 nucleotide sequence: TGTGCCAGCAGCCCGTGGGAGGGTTTAGCCAAAAACATTCAGTACTTC. Its protein product is CASSPWEGLAKNIQYF. V gene TRBV7-2 combines with J gene TRBJ2-4, with 7 bases identical to TRBD2. Germline trimming cut 5 bases from V and 0 bases from J; bases unmatched to any gene: 7. From germline, CDR1 is SGHTA and CDR2 FQGNSA. The CDR3 loop spans 16 amino acids.

The V gene is TRBV10-3, the J gene TRBJ2-3, with D possibly matching TRBD1 (6 bases). The ends were cut back, 3 bases at V and 7 bases at J, with 14 bases in the middle. The V gene's germline CDR1 is ENHRY and CDR2 SYGVKD. The CDR3 consists of 14 residues. This chain's CDR3 is CAISDYSTGNTQYF. CDR3 nucleotide sequence: TGTGCCATCAGTGACTATTCAACAGGGAATACGCAGTATTTT.

CDR3 protein: CSAGRGLVDTQYF. The CDR3 DNA is TGCAGCGCCGGACGGGGACTTGTAGATACGCAGTATTTT. The V gene is TRBV29-1, the J gene TRBJ2-3; D perhaps matches TRBD2 (6 bases). The CDR3 consists of 13 residues. The ends were cut back, 7 bases at V and 5 bases at J, with 16 bases in the middle. Looked up from germline, CDR1 is SQVTM and CDR2 is ANQGSEA.

The genes are TRBV6-2 or TRBV6-3 and TRBJ2-1; 12 bases are shared with TRBD2. This CDR3 has 13 residues. Germline V lookup: CDR1 MNHEY, CDR2 SVGEGT. The ends lost 6 bases at V and 13 bases at J; junction bases unmatched: 7. The CDR3 loop reads CASSRLAGETQFF. CDR3 nucleotide sequence: TGTGCCAGCAGCCGACTAGCGGGAGAGACCCAGTTCTTC.

This clonotype appeared a few times. The gene calls are TRBV20-1 and TRBJ1-4; possible D gene TRBD1, 6 bases. Trimming removed 0 bases at V and 8 bases at J, with 16 bases between. The CDR3 consists of 15 residues. Germline assignment: CDR1 DFQATT and CDR2 SNEGSKA (reference sequence). CDR3 protein: CSAREQNRAGEKLFF. CDR3 nucleotides: TGCAGTGCTAGAGAGCAGAACAGGGCGGGCGAAAAACTGTTTTTT.

This clonotype appeared a few times. This chain links TRBV20-1 with TRBJ2-1; D not resolved. V gave up 3 bases and J gave up 5 bases, with 11 bases separating them. There are 13 residues in the CDR3. Germline V gene data show CDR1 as DFQATT and CDR2 as SNEGSKA (reference sequence). The CDR3: CSARSATHNEQFF. In DNA form, the CDR3 reads TGCAGTGCTAGGTCAGCAACGCACAATGAGCAGTTCTTC.

This rearrangement joins TRBV20-1 to TRBJ2-7; 10 nucleotides line up with TRBD2. V gave up 0 bases and J gave up 3 bases; unmatched junction bases: 20. Germline V gives CDR1 DFQATT, CDR2 SNEGSKA (reference sequence). This CDR3 has 20 residues. The CDR3 here is CSARDTGIAGGETSRYEQYF. CDR3 sequence (DNA): TGCAGTGCTAGAGATACTGGGATAGCGGGAGGCGAAACTTCCCGCTACGAGCAGTACTTC.

This clonotype appeared many times. The rearrangement uses TRBV20-1 and TRBJ2-5; D call uncertain. The CDR3 runs 15 residues. The V and J ends lost 3 bases and 1 base respectively, with 15 bases between them. The germline V gene has CDR1 DFQATT and CDR2 SNEGSKA (reference sequence). The CDR3, as DNA: TGCAGTGCTAGTTCCCAGACGAAATTCCAAGAGACCCAGTACTTC. It codes for CSASSQTKFQETQYF.